This T cell receptor (beta chain) was sequenced for a study of T cells after yellow fever vaccination. The CDR3 has 14 residues. The V gene end was trimmed by 5 bases and the J gene end by 3 bases; junction bases not matched to a gene: 4. Per germline, CDR1 SGHTA and CDR2 FQGNSA. This clonotype was seen repeatedly, ten times or more. As yet, its antigen is unknown. Findings and limits, study-wide: Subsequent to the booster, the majority of primary-vaccination clones reappeared (96% CD4, more than 70% CD8). Repertoires sorted by FACS could include abundant clonotypes that are contaminants from the bulk population. Peak timing came faster in the weaker secondary response, day 5 versus 15.

By 5'RACE template switching, TCR cDNA was produced, with a universal primer site and UMIs added in the process. TCRdb re-called the 5' RACE reads with MiXCR, one entry per CDR3 protein. The table shows hundreds of thousands of distinct CDR3 sequences, with approximately 13% occurring only once. Source: PBMCs, taken on the day of the yellow fever booster vaccination. The genes are TRBV7-2 and TRBJ1-5, with 7 bases aligning to TRBD1. The TCR was taken from a young man who received the YFV17D yellow fever vaccine. DNA of the CDR3: TGTGCCAGCAGCCCCGGGACAGTCAATCAGCCCCAGCATTTT. It is translated as CASSPGTVNQPQHF.